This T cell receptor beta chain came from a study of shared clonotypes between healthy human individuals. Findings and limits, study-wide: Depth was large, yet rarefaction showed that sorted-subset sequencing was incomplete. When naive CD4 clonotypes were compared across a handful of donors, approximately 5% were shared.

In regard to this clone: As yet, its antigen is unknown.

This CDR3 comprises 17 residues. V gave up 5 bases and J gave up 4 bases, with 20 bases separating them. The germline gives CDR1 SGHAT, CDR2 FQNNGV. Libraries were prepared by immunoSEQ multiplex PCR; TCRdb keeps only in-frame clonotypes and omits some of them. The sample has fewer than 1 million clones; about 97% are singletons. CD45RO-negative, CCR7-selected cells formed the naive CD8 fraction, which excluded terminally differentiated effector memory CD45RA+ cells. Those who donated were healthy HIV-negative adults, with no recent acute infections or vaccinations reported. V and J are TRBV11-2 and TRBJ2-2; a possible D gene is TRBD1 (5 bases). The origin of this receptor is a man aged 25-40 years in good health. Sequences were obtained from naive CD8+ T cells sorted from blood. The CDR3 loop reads CASSLDIGSGFTGELFF. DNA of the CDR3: TGTGCCAGCAGCCTGGATATCGGGTCAGGGTTCACCGGGGAGCTGTTTTTT. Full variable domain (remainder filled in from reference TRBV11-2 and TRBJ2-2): EAGVAQSPRYKIIEKRQSVAFWCNPISGHATLYWYQQILGQGPKLLIQFQNNGVVDDSQLPKDRFSAERLKGVDSTLKIQPAKLEDSAVYLCASSLDIGSGFTGELFFGEGSRLTVL.